This TCR beta chain was recovered during a study of shared clonotypes between healthy human individuals. Study outcomes and limitations: When naive CD4 clonotypes were compared across a few donors, approximately 5% were shared. Rarefaction demonstrated incomplete sorted-subset sequencing despite large depth. Measured sharing among donors was expected to vary with sequencing depth.

Libraries were prepared by immunoSEQ multiplex PCR; TCRdb keeps only in-frame clonotypes and omits some of them. The top ten hold under 2% of the sample, which has about 660,000 clones, approximately 79% seen once. Germline values: CDR1 MNHEY, CDR2 SMNVEV (reference sequence). This CDR3 region has 15 residues. Trimming cost V 3 bases and J 6 bases, with 14 bases left between them. The donors were all Caucasian adults (living in Nashville, Tennessee). About this clone: Its specificity is unknown.

The specimen sequenced was memory CD4+ T cells sorted from blood. Sample subset: CD45RA-negative fraction. The sequence was obtained from a woman aged 25 to 39 in good health. The chain is built from TRBV27 and TRBJ2-2, with D tentatively TRBD1 (6 bases). The CDR3 loop is CASSFFTGRAGELFF. The CDR3 nucleotides read TGTGCCAGCAGTTTCTTCACAGGGCGTGCCGGGGAGCTGTTTTTT.